This TCR beta chain was identified during a study of response to subunit inactivated influenza vaccine (dated by TCRdb to between 2018 and 2020). For the study in its entirety: Deep quantitative T cell receptor repertoire profiling was used in the study to track responses to a trivalent subunit inactivated influenza vaccine.

Overall results and qualifications from the work: The authors suggested that each seasonal influenza vaccination may recruit only a limited number of new T cells.

This clonotype appeared a few times. Its antigen is still unknown. Base qualities are not provided; no much larger clone lies one nucleotide away. Trimming removed 7 bases from V and 10 bases from J; the gene matches leave 14 bases unexplained. From the cysteine through the phenylalanine, the CDR3 covers 14 amino acids. Only the CDR3 part of the read is kept: 42 bases, read in frame from the first base. The germline V gene supplies CDR1 SQVTM and CDR2 ANQGSEA. The time point label of this sample denotes: 45 days after influenza vaccine administration. The library was prepared using RT-PCR. Instrument on record: Illumina HiSeq 2500. TCRdb trimmed the raw reads at Q25, called clones with MiXCR and kept productive beta chains. All rows with the same CDR3 protein become a single entry with the most common DNA and genes. Present in this sample are about 520,000 distinct CDR3 sequences, approximately 11% of which were seen just once. The biggest ten clones account for about 12% of the sample.

The TCR was taken from a man aged 50 to 59 who received an inactivated influenza vaccine. Donor details come from another sample of the same person, matched by shared clones. Rearrangement joined TRBV29-1 to TRBJ2-1, with 9 central nucleotides matching TRBD2. Sequenced here: PBMCs from blood, sampled roughly 46 days after vaccination. The nucleotide sequence reads TGCAGCGGGACCACGGCGGGACTAGCCGGAGAGCAGTTCTTC. This is translated as CSGTTAGLAGEQFF.